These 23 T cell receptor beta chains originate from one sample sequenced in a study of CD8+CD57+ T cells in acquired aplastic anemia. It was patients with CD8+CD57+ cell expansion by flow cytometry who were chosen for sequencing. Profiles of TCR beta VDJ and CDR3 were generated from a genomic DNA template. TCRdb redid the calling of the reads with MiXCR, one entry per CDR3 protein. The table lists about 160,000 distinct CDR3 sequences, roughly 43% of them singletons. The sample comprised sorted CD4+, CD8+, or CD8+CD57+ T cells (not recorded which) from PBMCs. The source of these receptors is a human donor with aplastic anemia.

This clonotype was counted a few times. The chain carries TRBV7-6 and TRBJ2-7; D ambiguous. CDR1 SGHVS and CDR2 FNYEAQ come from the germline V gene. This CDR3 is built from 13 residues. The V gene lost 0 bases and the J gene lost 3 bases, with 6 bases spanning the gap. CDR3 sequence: CASSLAPFYEQYF. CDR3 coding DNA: TGTGCCAGCAGCTTAGCTCCGTTCTACGAGCAGTACTTC.

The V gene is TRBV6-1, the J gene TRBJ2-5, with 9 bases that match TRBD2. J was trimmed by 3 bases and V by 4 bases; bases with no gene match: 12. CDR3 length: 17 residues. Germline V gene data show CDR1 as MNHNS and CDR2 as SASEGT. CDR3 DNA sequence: TGTGCCAGCAGTGGGCGGTCTTCGCGGGGGGGCAAAGAGACCCAGTACTTC. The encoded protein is CASSGRSSRGGKETQYF.

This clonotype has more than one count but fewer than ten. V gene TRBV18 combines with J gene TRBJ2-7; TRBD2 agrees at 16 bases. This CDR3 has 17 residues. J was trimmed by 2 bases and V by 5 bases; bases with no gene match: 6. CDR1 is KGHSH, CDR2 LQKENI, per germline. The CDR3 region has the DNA TGTGCCAGCTCATTCGGGACTAGCGGGAGGGGTGCCTACGAGCAGTACTTC. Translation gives CASSFGTSGRGAYEQYF.

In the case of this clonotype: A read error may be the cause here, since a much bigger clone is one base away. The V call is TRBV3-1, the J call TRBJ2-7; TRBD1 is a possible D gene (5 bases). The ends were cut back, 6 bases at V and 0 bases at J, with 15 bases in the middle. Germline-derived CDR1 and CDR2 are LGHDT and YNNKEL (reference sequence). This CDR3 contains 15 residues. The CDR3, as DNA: TGTGCCAGCAGGCAACAGGACACCAGCTCCTACGAGCAGTACTTC. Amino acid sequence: CASRQQDTSSYEQYF.

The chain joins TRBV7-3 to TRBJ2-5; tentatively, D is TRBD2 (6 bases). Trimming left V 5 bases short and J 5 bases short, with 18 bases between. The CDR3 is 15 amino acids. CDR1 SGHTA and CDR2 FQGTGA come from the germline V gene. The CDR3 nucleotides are TGTGCCAGCAGCCCCGCGGGCGGGATTGCGGAGACCCAGTACTTC. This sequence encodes CASSPAGGIAETQYF.

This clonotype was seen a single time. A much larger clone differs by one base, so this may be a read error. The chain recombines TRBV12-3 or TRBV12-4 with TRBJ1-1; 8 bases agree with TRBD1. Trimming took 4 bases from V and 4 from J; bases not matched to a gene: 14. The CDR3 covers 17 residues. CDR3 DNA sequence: TGTGCCAGCAGTTCAGCGCTGGACAGGGCCGCATCCACTGAAGCTTTCTTT. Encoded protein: CASSSALDRAASTEAFF.

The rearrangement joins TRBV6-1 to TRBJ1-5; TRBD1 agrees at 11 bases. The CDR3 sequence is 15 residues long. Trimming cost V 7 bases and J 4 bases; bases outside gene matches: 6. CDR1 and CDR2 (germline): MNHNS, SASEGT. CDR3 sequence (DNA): TGTGCCAGCACCTTGGACAGGGGGCGTAATCAGCCCCAGCATTTT. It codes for CASTLDRGRNQPQHF.

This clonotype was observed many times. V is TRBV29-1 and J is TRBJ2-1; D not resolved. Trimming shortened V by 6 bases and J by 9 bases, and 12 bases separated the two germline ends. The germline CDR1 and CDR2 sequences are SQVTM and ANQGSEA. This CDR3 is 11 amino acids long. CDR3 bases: TGCAGCGTAGGGTCCTACCTTGAGCAGTTCTTC. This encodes CSVGSYLEQFF.

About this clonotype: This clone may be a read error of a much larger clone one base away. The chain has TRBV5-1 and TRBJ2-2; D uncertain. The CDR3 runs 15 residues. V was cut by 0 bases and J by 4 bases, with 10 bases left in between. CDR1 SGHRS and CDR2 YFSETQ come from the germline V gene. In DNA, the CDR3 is TGCGCCAGCAGCTTGGCAGTGGCGAGCACCGGGGAGCTGTTTTTT. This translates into CASSLAVASTGELFF.

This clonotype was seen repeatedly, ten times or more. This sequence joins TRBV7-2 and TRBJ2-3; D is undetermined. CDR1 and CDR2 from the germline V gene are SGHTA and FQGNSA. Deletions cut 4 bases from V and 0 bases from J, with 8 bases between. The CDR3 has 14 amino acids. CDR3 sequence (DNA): TGTGCCAGCAGCTCGTCGGTGAGCACAGATACGCAGTATTTT. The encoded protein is CASSSSVSTDTQYF. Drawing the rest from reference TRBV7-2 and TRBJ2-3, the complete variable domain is GAGVSQSPSNKVTEKGKDVELRCDPISGHTALYWYRQSLGQGLEFLIYFQGNSAPDKSGLPSDRFSAERTGGSVSTLTIQRTQQEDSAVYLCASSSSVSTDTQYFGPGTRLTVL.

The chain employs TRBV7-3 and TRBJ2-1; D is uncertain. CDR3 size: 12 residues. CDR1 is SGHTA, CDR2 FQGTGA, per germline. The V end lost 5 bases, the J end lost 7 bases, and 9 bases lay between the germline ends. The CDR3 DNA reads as TGTGCCAGCAGCATCCTTCGAAATGAGCAGTTCTTC. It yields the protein CASSILRNEQFF.

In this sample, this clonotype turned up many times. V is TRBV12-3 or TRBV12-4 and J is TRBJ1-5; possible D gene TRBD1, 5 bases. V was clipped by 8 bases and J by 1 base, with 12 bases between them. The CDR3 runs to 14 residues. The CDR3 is CASGGGNSNQPQHF. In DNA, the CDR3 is TGTGCCAGCGGGGGGGGGAACAGCAATCAGCCCCAGCATTTT.

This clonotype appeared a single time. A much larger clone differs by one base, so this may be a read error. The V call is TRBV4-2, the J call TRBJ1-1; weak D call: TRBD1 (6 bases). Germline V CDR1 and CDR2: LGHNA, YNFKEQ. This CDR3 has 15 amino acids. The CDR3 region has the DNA TGTGCCAGCAGCCAAATCGGGCCTGGGGGCACTGAAGCTCTCTTT. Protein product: CASSQIGPGGTEALF.

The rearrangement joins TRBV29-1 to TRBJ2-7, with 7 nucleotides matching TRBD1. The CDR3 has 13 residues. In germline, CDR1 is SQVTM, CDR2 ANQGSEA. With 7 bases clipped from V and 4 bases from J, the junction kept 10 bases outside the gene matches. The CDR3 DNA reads TGCAGCGCGAAACCGGGACAGAAGTACGAGCAGTACTTC. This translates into CSAKPGQKYEQYF.

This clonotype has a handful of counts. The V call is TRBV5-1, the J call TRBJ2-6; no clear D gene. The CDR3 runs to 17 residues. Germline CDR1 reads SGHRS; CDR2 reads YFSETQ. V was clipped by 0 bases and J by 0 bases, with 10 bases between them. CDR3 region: CASSLEPGLSGANVLTF. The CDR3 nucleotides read TGCGCCAGCAGCTTGGAACCAGGCCTCTCTGGGGCCAACGTCCTGACTTTC.

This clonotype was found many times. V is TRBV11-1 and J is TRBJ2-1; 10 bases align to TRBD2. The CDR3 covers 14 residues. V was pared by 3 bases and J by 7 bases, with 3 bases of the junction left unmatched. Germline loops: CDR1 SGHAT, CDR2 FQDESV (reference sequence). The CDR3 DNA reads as TGTGCCAGCAGCTTGGATAGCGGGAGGAATGAGCAGTTCTTC. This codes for CASSLDSGRNEQFF.

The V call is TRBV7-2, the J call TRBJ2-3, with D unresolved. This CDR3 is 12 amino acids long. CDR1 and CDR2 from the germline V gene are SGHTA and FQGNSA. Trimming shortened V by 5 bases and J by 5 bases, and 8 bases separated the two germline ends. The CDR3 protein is CASSTAGDTQYF. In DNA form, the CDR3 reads TGTGCCAGCAGCACCGCAGGAGATACGCAGTATTTT.

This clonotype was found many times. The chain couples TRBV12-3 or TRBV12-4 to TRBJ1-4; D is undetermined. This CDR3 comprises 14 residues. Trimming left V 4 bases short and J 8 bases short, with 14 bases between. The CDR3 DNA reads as TGTGCCAGCAGTTATGACACCCAGGTGGAAAAACTGTTTTTT. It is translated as CASSYDTQVEKLFF.

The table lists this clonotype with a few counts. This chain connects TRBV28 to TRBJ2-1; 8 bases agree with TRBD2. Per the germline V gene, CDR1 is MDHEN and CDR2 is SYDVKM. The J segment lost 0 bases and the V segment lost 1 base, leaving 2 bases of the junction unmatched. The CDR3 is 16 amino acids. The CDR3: CASSLFSGSSYNEQFF. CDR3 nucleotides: TGTGCCAGCAGTTTATTCAGCGGGAGCTCCTACAATGAGCAGTTCTTC.

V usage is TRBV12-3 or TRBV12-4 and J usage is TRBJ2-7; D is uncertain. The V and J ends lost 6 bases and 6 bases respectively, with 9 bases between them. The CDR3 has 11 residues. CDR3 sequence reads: CASSRFAEQYF. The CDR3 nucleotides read TGTGCCAGCAGCCGATTCGCCGAGCAGTACTTC.

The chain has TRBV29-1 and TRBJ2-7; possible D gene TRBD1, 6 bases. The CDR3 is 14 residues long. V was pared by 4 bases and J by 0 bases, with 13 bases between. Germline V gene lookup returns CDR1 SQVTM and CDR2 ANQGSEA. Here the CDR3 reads CSVAQDRNSYEQYF. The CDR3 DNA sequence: TGCAGCGTTGCCCAGGACAGAAACTCCTACGAGCAGTACTTC.

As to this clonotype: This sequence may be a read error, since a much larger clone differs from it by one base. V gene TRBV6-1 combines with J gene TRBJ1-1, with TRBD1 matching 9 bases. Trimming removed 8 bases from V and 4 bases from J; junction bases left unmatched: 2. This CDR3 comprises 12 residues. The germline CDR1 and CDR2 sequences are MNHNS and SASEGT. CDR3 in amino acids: CASRQGGTEAFF. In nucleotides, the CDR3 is TGTGCCAGCCGACAGGGGGGCACTGAAGCTTTCTTT.

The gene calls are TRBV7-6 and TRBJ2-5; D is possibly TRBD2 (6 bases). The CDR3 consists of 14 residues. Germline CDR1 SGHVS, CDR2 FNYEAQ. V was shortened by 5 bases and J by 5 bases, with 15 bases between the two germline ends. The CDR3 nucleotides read TGTGCCAGCAGCCCGAACGGGGGTGGGGAGACCCAGTACTTC. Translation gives CASSPNGGGETQYF.